This T cell receptor beta chain was profiled in a study of T-cell memory formation after mild COVID-19. The TCR alpha and TCR beta cDNA libraries, bearing sample barcodes and UMIs, were generated by 5'RACE using constant-segment primers. TCRdb called the 5' RACE reads again in MiXCR, with one record for every CDR3 protein. This sample has around 320,000 distinct CDR3 sequences; approximately 19% occur once, and the top ten carry roughly 21%. Germline loops: CDR1 SGDLS, CDR2 YYNGEE. The CDR3 has 17 amino acids. J lost 7 bases, V lost 0 bases, and 9 bases had no gene match. This clonotype was counted between two and nine times.

The TCR was taken from a man between 18 and 35 years old who had mild COVID-19 (a few samples of this study predate the infection). Cell type and time point are not known. The chain recombines TRBV9 with TRBJ2-3; 12 bases are shared with TRBD2. Source material: PBMCs or a T cell subset sorted from them (not recorded which). CDR3 nucleotide sequence: TGTGCCAGCAGCGTAGCTTCTAGCGGGGGGGCCCGGCATACGCAGTATTTT. This gives the protein CASSVASSGGARHTQYF.